Here is one T cell receptor beta chain with its context. It lacks a known antigen. Possible read error: a much larger clone is one base away. The CDR3 end shows no conserved phenylalanine or tryptophan, and so a read error is likely. This entry is derived from a study of regulatory T cells in long-lasting Graves disease (dated by TCRdb to about 2021). Regarding the complete study: Newly diagnosed Graves' disease patients had taken antithyroid drugs for less than 3 months. Patients with persistent Graves' disease were compared with patients with newly diagnosed Graves' disease using TCR sequencing and RNA sequencing of peripheral blood. TCR sequencing covered around 13 persistent and 20 or so newly diagnosed Graves' disease patients, some 35 samples in total. The study was registered as a clinical trial and conducted in China.

The time point tag for this specimen amounts to: newly diagnosed GD, antithyroid drugs for less than 3 months. RNA was extracted from PBMCs in TRIzol for both TCR sequencing and RNA sequencing. Graves' disease was diagnosed according to American Thyroid Association guidelines. Patients for the study were recruited at an endocrinology department in Xi'an, China. Each patient gave about 10 milliliters of peripheral blood, collected in an EDTA anticoagulant tube. Ficoll Paque Plus density gradient separation was used to isolate PBMCs, and no further T cell sorting was done. An Agilent 2100 Bioanalyzer and agarose gel were used to check RNA quality, and a NanoDrop 2000 was used to measure RNA concentration. Library preparation was by multiplex PCR. The instrument was an Illumina HiSeq 4000. To build TCR beta libraries, CDR3 regions were amplified by Arm-PCR using iRepertoire HTBI primers. Before sequencing, the PCR products underwent gel purification. As for the original processing: Gene usage analysis of CDR3 amino acid clonotypes used the approximately 62 TRBV and 12 to 15 TRBJ segments found across samples. COPE and FqMerger were used to merge the filtered high-quality paired reads into contigs. BLAST was used to align contigs to IMGT TRBV, TRBD and TRBJ reference genes, and CDR3 was defined according to IMGT. Clonotypes above 0.1% frequency were classified as highly expanded clones. Shannon entropy served as the measure of repertoire diversity, while the Gini coefficient captured V-J evenness. Clonotypes shared by more than one individual were considered public. TCRdb reanalyzed the raw reads on its own, using fastp at Q25 for trimming and MiXCR for clone calling, and kept in-frame beta chains. Records with the same CDR3 protein are collapsed into one entry carrying the most frequent genes and DNA. TCRdb's processing, not the study's, gives the V and J calls here. Counted in this sample were more than 350,000 distinct CDR3 sequences; more than 12% of them appeared once. 16% of the sample goes to the ten largest clones.

Overall results and qualifications from the work: Because the primary lesion, thyroid tissue, could not be accessed, the study looked at peripheral blood alone. Only the TCR beta chain was sequenced and analyzed. Patients with persistent disease shared more public clonotypes (over 2,500) than newly diagnosed patients did (approximately 990). As a limitation, the authors acknowledged that the small sample size may reduce accuracy. Compared with newly diagnosed patients, patients with persistent Graves' disease had lower TCR Shannon entropy and fewer highly expanded clones, which suggests clonal expansion.

The same data also contributed to another study, on T cells in Graves' hyperthyroidism and ophthalmopathy. From that second study: Stable Graves' hyperthyroidism was defined as the absence of progression to ophthalmopathy over 18 months of follow-up. The hyperthyroidism patients were between 18 and 65 years old and newly diagnosed, with a disease duration of less than 2 months. Exclusion was applied to patients with uncontrolled infections, other autoimmune diseases, pregnancy or lactation. Diagnoses relied on clinical symptoms, serum thyroxine and TRAb, thyroid ultrasound and orbital computed tomography. The TCR CDR3 was subjected to a first round of RT-PCR using the HTBI primer set and the Qiagen OneStep RT-PCR kit. Blood samples also contained most of the expanded thyroid clonotypes (frequency above 0.001), which suggests that blood repertoires may reflect thyroid immune responses. A 13 V-J signature model separated ophthalmopathy from stable hyperthyroidism, with around 91% sensitivity and just under 84% specificity in cross-validation and 80%/75% in testing. In validation, progression to ophthalmopathy was predicted by the model with approximately 67% sensitivity and around 75% specificity, a median of around 5.9 months before onset. To identify distinguishing TCR V-J signatures, a discovery cohort of about a hundred patients was used, comprising 40 to 45 with Graves' ophthalmopathy and approximately 57 with stable Graves' hyperthyroidism. Prospective prediction of ophthalmopathy was tested in an independent validation cohort of fewer than 20 hyperthyroidism patients and 17 patients who later progressed to ophthalmopathy. The approximately 95 discovery patients were divided at random into training and test sets in a 7:3 ratio. In about 6 Graves' hyperthyroidism patients, the study also compared T-cell repertoires from thyroid tissue with T-cell repertoires from blood. After sampling, hyperthyroidism patients received methimazole starting at 30 mg daily, and ophthalmopathy patients received high-dose intravenous methylprednisolone. The libraries were constructed in a second round of multiplex PCR and then size-selected and purified. Sequencing of the libraries was done on an Illumina HiSeq2000 using paired-end 100 bp reads. SOAPnuke was used to process the raw data, throwing out any read that contained adapters or uncalled bases, had a mean Phred below 15, or lacked an exact constant-primer or identifier match. COPE v1.2.5 was used to merge the high-quality paired reads, and each unique nucleotide sequence was defined as a clonotype. Clonotypes were aligned to IMGT TRBV, TRBD and TRBJ reference segments using MiTCR v1.1. Analysis was restricted to V-J combinations with a frequency above 0.0001, which covered about 99% of repertoires. The TCS score was defined as the ratio of F50 (clonal expansion) to E x V (chaos), calculated using BLOSUM62-based TCRdist between CDR3 peptides within each V-J. Welch's t-statistics and random forest reduced around 510 V-J features to 10 to 15, which were used in a naive Bayes classifier (R e1071). No statistical method was used to set the sample size in advance, and investigators knew the group allocation. TCR Vbeta CDR3 sequencing of some 140 peripheral blood samples (under 45 ophthalmopathy, about 80 hyperthyroidism and roughly 17 progressor patients) is reported in the paper.

The sample was peripheral blood mononuclear cells (PBMCs), taken at new diagnosis, from a patient treated with antithyroid drugs. The receptor's source is a woman aged 30 to 39 with Graves disease. Donor details come from another sample of the same person, matched by shared clones.

The encoded CDR3 is CASDERLAGGSTDTQYS. The nucleotides read TGTGCCAGCGACGAGAGACTAGCGGGAGGTTCCACAGATACGCAGTATTCT. The chain is assembled from TRBV6-2 or TRBV6-3 and TRBJ2-3, with 13 bases matching TRBD2. V loses 8 bases at its end and J loses 2 bases; junction bases beyond the gene matches: 10. The CDR3 spans 17 amino acids, including both terminal residues. Just the 51-base CDR3 DNA is kept, in frame starting at base 1. CDR1 and CDR2, looked up from the germline V gene, are MNHEY and SVGEGT.